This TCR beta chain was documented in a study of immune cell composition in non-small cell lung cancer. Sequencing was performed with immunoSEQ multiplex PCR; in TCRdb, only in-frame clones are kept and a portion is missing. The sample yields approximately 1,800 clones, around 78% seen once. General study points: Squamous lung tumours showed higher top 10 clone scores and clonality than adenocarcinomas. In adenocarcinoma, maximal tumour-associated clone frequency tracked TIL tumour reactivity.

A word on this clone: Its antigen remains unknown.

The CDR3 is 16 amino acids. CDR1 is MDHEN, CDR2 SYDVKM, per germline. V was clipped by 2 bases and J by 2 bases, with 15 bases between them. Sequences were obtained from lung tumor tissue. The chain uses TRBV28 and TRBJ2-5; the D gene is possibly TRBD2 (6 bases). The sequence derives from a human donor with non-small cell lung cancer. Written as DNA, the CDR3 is TGTGCCAGCAGTTTAGACTCCGGGACTCGACAAGAGACCCAGTACTTC. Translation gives CASSLDSGTRQETQYF. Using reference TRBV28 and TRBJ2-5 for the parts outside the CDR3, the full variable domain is DVKVTQSSRYLVKRTGEKVFLECVQDMDHENMFWYRQDPGLGLRLIYFSYDVKMKEKGDIPEGYSVSREKKERFSLILESASTNQTSMYLCASSLDSGTRQETQYFGPGTRLLVL.